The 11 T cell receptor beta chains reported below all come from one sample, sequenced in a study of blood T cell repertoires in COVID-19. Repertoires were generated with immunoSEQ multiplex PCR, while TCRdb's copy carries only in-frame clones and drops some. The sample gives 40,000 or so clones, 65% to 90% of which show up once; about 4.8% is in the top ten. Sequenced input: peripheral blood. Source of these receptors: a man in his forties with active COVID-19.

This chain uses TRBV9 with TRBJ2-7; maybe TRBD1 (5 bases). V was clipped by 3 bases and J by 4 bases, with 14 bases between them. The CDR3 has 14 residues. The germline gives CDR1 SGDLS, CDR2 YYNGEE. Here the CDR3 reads CASSGGREAYEQYF. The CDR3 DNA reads TGTGCCAGCAGCGGCGGCAGGGAAGCGTACGAGCAGTACTTC.

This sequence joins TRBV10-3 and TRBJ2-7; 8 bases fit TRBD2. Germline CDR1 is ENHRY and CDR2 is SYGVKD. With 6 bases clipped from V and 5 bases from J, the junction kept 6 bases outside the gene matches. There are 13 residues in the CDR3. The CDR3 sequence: CAISQSGRNEQYF. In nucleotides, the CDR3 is TGTGCCATCAGCCAGAGCGGGAGAAACGAGCAGTACTTC.

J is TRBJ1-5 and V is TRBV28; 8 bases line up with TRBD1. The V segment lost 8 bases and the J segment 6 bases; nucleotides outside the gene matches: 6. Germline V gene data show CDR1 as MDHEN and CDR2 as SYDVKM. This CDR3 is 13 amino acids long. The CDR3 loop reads CASRAGGSQPQHF. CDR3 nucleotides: TGTGCCAGCCGAGCAGGGGGCAGTCAGCCCCAGCATTTT.

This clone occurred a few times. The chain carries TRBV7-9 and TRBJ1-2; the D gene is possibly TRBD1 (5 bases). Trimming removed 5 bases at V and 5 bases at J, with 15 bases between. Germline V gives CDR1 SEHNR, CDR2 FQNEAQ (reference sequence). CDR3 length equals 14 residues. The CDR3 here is CASSPGTGDYGYTF. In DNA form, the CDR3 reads TGTGCCAGCAGCCCAGGGACGGGGGATTATGGCTACACCTTC.

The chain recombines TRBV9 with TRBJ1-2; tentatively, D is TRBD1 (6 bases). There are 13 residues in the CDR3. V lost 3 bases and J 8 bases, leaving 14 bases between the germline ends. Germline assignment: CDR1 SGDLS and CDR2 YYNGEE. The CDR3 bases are TGTGCCAGCAGCGACAGCCCTCAGGGGGGCTACACCTTC. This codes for CASSDSPQGGYTF. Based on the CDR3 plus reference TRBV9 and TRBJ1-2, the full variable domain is DSGVTQTPKHLITATGQRVTLRCSPRSGDLSVYWYQQSLDQGLQFLIQYYNGEERAKGNILERFSAQQFPDLHSELNLSSLELGDSALYFCASSDSPQGGYTFGSGTRLTVV.

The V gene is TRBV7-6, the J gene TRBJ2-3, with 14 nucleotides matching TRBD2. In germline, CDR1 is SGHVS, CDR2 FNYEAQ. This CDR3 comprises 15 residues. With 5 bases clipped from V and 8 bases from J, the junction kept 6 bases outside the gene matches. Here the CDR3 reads CASSPGTSGRGTQYF. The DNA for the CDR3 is TGTGCCAGCAGCCCCGGGACTAGCGGGAGAGGTACGCAGTATTTT.

The CDR3, as DNA: TGTGCTAGTGGGGCCAGTAACTATGGCTACACCTTC. It codes for CASGASNYGYTF. The chain links TRBV12-5 to TRBJ1-2; D call uncertain. The CDR3 extends over 12 amino acids. V lost 6 bases to trimming and J lost 1 base, with 6 bases between them. Germline V lookup: CDR1 LGHNT, CDR2 FRNRAP.

CDR3 amino acids: CASSERDTGGPGELFF. Written as DNA, the CDR3 is TGTGCCAGCAGTGAACGGGACACAGGGGGCCCCGGGGAGCTGTTTTTT. The chain uses TRBV6-1 and TRBJ2-2, with 9 bases that match TRBD1. The CDR3 covers 16 residues. V dropped 2 bases and J dropped 6; count of bases not matched to a gene: 7. The germline gives CDR1 MNHNS, CDR2 SASEGT.

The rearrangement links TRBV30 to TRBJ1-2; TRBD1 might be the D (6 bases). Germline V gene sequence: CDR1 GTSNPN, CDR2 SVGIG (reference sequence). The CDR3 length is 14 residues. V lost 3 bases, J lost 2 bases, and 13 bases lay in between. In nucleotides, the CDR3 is TGTGCCTGGAGCCCCAGGGGATTCAACTATGGCTACACCTTC. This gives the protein CAWSPRGFNYGYTF. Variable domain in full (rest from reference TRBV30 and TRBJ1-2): SQTIHQWPATLVQPVGSPLSLECTVEGTSNPNLYWYRQAAGRGLQLLFYSVGIGQISSEVPQNLSASRPQDRQFILSSKKLLLSDSGFYLCAWSPRGFNYGYTFGSGTRLTVV.

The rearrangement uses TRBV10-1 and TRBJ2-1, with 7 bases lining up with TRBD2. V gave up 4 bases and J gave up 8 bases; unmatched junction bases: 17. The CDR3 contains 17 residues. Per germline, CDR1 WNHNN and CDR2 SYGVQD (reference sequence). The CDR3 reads CASSVGGGFQKGDEQFF. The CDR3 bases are TGCGCCAGCAGTGTTGGGGGGGGGTTCCAAAAAGGCGATGAGCAGTTCTTC.

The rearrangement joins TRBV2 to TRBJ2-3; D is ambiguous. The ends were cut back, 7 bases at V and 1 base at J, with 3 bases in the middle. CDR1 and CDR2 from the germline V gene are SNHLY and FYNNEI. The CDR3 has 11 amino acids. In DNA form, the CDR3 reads TGTGCCAGCACCGGCACAGATACGCAGTATTTT. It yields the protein CASTGTDTQYF.